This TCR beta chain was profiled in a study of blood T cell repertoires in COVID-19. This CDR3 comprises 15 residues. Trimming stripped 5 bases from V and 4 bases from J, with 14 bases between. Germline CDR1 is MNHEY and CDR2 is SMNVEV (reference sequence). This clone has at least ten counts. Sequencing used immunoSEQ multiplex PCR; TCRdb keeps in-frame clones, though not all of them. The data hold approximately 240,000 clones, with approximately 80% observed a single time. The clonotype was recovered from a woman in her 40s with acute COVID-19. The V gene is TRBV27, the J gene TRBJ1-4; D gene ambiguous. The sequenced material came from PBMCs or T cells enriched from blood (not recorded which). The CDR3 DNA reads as TGTGCCAGCAGTCCCTTTGGAGGTAGTAATGAAAAACTGTTTTTT. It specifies CASSPFGGSNEKLFF.